This TCR beta chain comes out of a study of control samples from healthy donors and cancer patients. V dropped 1 base and J dropped 5 bases, with 13 bases sitting between them. Per germline, CDR1 SGHRS and CDR2 YFSETQ. The CDR3 is 15 residues long. TCRdb's table, derived via immunoSEQ multiplex PCR, lists solely in-frame clones and lacks some. The data hold 180,000 or so clones, with about nine tenths observed a single time. Specimen: blood. The chain links TRBV5-1 to TRBJ2-1; no firm D call. This TCR came from a woman in her 30s in good health. CDR3 sequence: CASSLQGPPDNEQFF. In DNA form, the CDR3 reads TGCGCCAGCAGCTTGCAAGGGCCACCCGACAATGAGCAGTTCTTC.